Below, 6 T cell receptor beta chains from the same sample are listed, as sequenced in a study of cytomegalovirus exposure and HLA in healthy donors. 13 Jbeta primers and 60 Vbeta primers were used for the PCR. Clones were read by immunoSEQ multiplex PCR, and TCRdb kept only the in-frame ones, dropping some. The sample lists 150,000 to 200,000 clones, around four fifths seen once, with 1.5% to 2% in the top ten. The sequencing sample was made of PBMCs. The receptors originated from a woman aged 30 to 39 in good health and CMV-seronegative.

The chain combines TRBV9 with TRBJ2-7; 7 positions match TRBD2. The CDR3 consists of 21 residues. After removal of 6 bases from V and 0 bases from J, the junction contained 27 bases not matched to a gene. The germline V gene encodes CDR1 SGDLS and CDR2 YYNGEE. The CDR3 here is CASTFYVLEGLAARSSYEQYF. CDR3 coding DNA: TGTGCCAGCACCTTTTACGTCCTAGAAGGGCTAGCGGCCAGGAGCTCCTACGAGCAGTACTTC.

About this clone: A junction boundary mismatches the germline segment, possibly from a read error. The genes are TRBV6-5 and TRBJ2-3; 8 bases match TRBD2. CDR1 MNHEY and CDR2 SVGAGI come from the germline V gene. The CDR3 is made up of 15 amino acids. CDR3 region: CASRYSGGRADTQYF. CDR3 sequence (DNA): TGTGCCAGCAGATACTCGGGGGGGCGGGCAGATACGCAGTATTTT.

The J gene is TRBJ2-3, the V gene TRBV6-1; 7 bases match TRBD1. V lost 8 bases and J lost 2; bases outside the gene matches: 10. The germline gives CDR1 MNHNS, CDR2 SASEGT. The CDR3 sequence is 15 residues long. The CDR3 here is CASATQGDPTDTQYF. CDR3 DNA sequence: TGTGCCAGCGCCACCCAGGGGGACCCCACAGATACGCAGTATTTT.

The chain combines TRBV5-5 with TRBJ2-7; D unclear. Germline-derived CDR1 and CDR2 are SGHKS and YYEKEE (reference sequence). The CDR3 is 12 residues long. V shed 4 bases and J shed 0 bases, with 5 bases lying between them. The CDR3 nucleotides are TGTGCCAGCAGCAGCGCCTCCTACGAGCAGTACTTC. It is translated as CASSSASYEQYF.

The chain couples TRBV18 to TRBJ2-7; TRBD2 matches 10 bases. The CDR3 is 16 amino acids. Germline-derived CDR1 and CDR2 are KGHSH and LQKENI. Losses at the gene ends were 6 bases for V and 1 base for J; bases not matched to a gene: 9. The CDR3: CASSHSGGTISYEQYF. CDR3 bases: TGTGCCAGCTCTCATAGCGGGGGGACTATTTCCTACGAGCAGTACTTC.

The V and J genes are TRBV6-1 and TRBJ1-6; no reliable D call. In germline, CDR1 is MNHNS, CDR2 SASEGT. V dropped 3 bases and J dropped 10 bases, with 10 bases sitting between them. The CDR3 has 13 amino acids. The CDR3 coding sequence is TGTGCCAGCAGTGAGGCAGGCCGCTCACCCCTCCACTTT. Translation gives CASSEAGRSPLHF.